Listed here are 23 T cell receptor beta chains from one sample, sequenced in a study of T cells in Graves' hyperthyroidism and ophthalmopathy. It was RNA transcripts that yielded the amplified TCR beta CDR3 regions. Primed by the HTBI set, a first-round RT-PCR was run on the TCR CDR3. MiXCR, run by TCRdb on the multiplex PCR reads, gives a single entry per CDR3 protein. In the table there are about 590,000 distinct CDR3 sequences, around 14% of which are singletons. Sequenced sample: blood. These receptors all come from a woman in her thirties with Graves' hyperthyroidism.

This sequence joins TRBV25-1 and TRBJ1-5; D is uncertain. Germline CDR1 reads MGHDK; CDR2 reads SYGVNS. The CDR3 is 15 residues long. The V gene lost 1 base and the J gene lost 0 bases, with 7 bases spanning the gap. The chain's CDR3 is CASSESRYSNQPQHF. The CDR3 DNA follows: TGTGCCAGCAGTGAATCCCGGTATAGCAATCAGCCCCAGCATTTT.

In its sample, this clonotype was seen many times. The V call is TRBV3-1, the J call TRBJ1-2, with D hard to call. The CDR3 is made up of 17 amino acids. Trimming took off 0 bases at V and 3 bases at J, with 17 bases between the two ends. From germline, CDR1 is LGHDT and CDR2 YNNKEL (reference sequence). CDR3 sequence: CASSQDLKAVDHYGYTF. The CDR3 DNA is TGTGCCAGCAGCCAAGATCTGAAGGCAGTAGATCACTATGGCTACACCTTC.

This clonotype was seen a few times. This chain connects TRBV20-1 to TRBJ1-4; possibly TRBD1 for D (6 bases). The CDR3 spans 13 residues. From germline, CDR1 is DFQATT and CDR2 SNEGSKA (reference sequence). Trimming removed 5 bases at V and 8 bases at J, with 15 bases between. DNA for the CDR3: TGCAGTGCTTCGACAGGAACAACGGAAAAACTGTTTTTT. Protein: CSASTGTTEKLFF.

Concerning this clonotype: It may be a read error: a sequence one base away is much more abundant. The CDR3 DNA follows: TGTGCCAGCAGTTCCCTAGCGGGAGTCCACGAGCAGTACTTC. Its protein product is CASSSLAGVHEQYF. The V gene is TRBV6-2 or TRBV6-3, the J gene TRBJ2-7, with TRBD2 identical over 10 bases. With V trimmed by 4 bases and J by 5 bases, 5 bases remained unmatched. The CDR3 runs 14 residues. Germline assignment: CDR1 MNHEY and CDR2 SVGEGT.

This clonotype was counted many times. The chain uses TRBV2 and TRBJ2-7, with TRBD2 matching 11 bases. There are 15 residues in the CDR3. J was trimmed by 3 bases and V by 7 bases; bases with no gene match: 8. The germline gives CDR1 SNHLY, CDR2 FYNNEI. The DNA for the CDR3 is TGTGCCAGCACCGATCCCGGGACTAGCGGCTACGAGCAGTACTTC. This gives the protein CASTDPGTSGYEQYF.

The gene calls are TRBV7-2 and TRBJ1-3; D uncertain. The CDR3 length is 13 residues. Looked up from germline, CDR1 is SGHTA and CDR2 is FQGNSA. Trimming removed 1 base from V and 4 bases from J, with 5 bases in between. CDR3: CASSLVEGNTIYF. CDR3 DNA: TGTGCCAGCAGCTTAGTTGAGGGAAACACCATATATTTT.

In regard to this clonotype: This may be a read error, as it is one base from a much larger clone. V and J are TRBV12-3 or TRBV12-4 and TRBJ1-4; D unclear. This CDR3 has 14 residues. The CDR3 DNA follows: TGTGCCAGCAAGTTTGGGAATGGAAATGAAGAACTGTTTTTT. It codes for CASKFGNGNEELFF.

This clonotype was observed many times. V is TRBV20-1 and J is TRBJ2-3; D tentatively reads TRBD1 or TRBD2 (5 bases each). This CDR3 region has 12 residues. Germline V gene data show CDR1 as DFQATT and CDR2 as SNEGSKA (reference sequence). Trimming left V 1 base short and J 5 bases short, with 7 bases between. The CDR3 spells CSARGGVDTQYF. The DNA of the CDR3 is TGCAGTGCTAGAGGAGGGGTAGATACGCAGTATTTT.

Note on this clonotype: Since a much larger clone is just one base distant, this may be a read error. V gene TRBV12-3 or TRBV12-4 combines with J gene TRBJ1-2, with no clear D. The CDR3 is made up of 13 amino acids. V was shortened by 0 bases and J by 10 bases, with 12 bases between the two germline ends. The CDR3 bases are TGTGCCAGCAGTTTAGCGAATAAGGATGACTACACCTTC. It codes for CASSLANKDDYTF.

The chain uses TRBV20-1 and TRBJ2-7; the match to TRBD2 covers 7 bases. The germline V gene encodes CDR1 DFQATT and CDR2 SNEGSKA (reference sequence). CDR3 length: 12 residues. Trimming removed 7 bases from V and 4 bases from J; junction bases left unmatched: 7. The CDR3 is CSVTGGAYEQYF. In DNA form, the CDR3 reads TGCAGTGTGACGGGAGGAGCTTACGAGCAGTACTTC.

This clonotype was seen at least ten times. The rearrangement links TRBV12-3 or TRBV12-4 to TRBJ1-1, with D possibly matching TRBD1 (5 bases). This CDR3 has 14 residues. The V end lost 10 bases, the J end lost 5 bases, and 20 bases lay between the germline ends. CDR3 DNA: TGTGCCACCAGCAGTTTCGGGGGAGAAACTGAAGCTTTCTTT. This gives the protein CATSSFGGETEAFF.

This clonotype was counted between two and nine times. The V and J genes are TRBV12-3 or TRBV12-4 and TRBJ2-1; 11 bases agree with TRBD2. This CDR3 is built from 16 residues. V was clipped by 6 bases and J by 9 bases; unmatched bases: 13. CDR3 in amino acids: CASSPLAGGAYGEQFF. The DNA of the CDR3 is TGTGCCAGCAGCCCCCTAGCGGGAGGAGCTTACGGTGAGCAGTTCTTC.

A word on this clonotype: This may be a read error: a much more frequent sequence differs by one nucleotide. The chain recombines TRBV11-2 with TRBJ1-1; no clear D. Per germline, CDR1 SGHAT and CDR2 FQNNGV. Trimming stripped 5 bases from V and 7 bases from J, with 17 bases between. This CDR3 has 14 amino acids. The chain's CDR3 is CASSVPGPLSEAFF. The CDR3 DNA reads TGTGCCAGCAGCGTACCAGGACCGCTGAGTGAAGCTTTCTTT.

This clonotype was observed a handful of times. This may arise from a read error, as a much more abundant clone is one base away. The rearrangement links TRBV7-3 to TRBJ2-3; D remains unclear. Germline V gene lookup returns CDR1 SGHTA and CDR2 FQGTGA. This CDR3 contains 15 residues. V lost 5 bases to trimming and J lost 5 bases, with 17 bases between them. DNA for the CDR3: TGTGCCAGCAGCCTCGTCCCCCAACCCATAGATACGCAGTATTTT. Its protein product is CASSLVPQPIDTQYF.

The chain links TRBV6-1 to TRBJ1-5; the D gene is possibly TRBD1 (6 bases). Trimming stripped 7 bases from V and 5 bases from J, with 15 bases between. The CDR3 spans 14 residues. Germline V CDR1 and CDR2: MNHNS, SASEGT. DNA for the CDR3: TGTGCCAGCAAGGCCGCCGGGGGCCATCAGCCCCAGCATTTT. Translating gives CASKAAGGHQPQHF.

This clonotype was found a few times. The chain has TRBV2 and TRBJ2-7, with D tentatively TRBD1 (6 bases). Looked up from germline, CDR1 is SNHLY and CDR2 is FYNNEI. V lost 4 bases, J lost 9 bases, and 10 bases lay in between. There are 11 residues in the CDR3. The CDR3 loop is CASSGQVAQYF. CDR3 DNA: TGTGCCAGCAGTGGACAGGTCGCGCAGTACTTC.

This clonotype was detected a few times. The chain uses TRBV29-1 and TRBJ2-7; TRBD1 agrees at 9 bases. There are 13 residues in the CDR3. V shed 7 bases and J 5 bases; nucleotides not matched to a gene: 9. Per germline, CDR1 SQVTM and CDR2 ANQGSEA. The CDR3 nucleotides are TGCAGCGGAAGACAGGGGGTACTCGACGAGCAGTACTTC. As protein: CSGRQGVLDEQYF.

This clonotype was observed at least ten times. The CDR3 region has the DNA TGTGCCAGCATCGAACAGGGAGTTGGCACTGAAGCTTTCTTT. Its protein product is CASIEQGVGTEAFF. This chain connects TRBV12-3 or TRBV12-4 to TRBJ1-1; TRBD1 is a possible D gene (6 bases). Trimming stripped 7 bases from V and 4 bases from J, with 16 bases between. CDR3 length: 14 amino acids.

This clonotype was counted between two and nine times. The V gene is TRBV27, the J gene TRBJ2-7; 7 bases are shared with TRBD2. V shed 3 bases, J shed 7 bases, and the junction held 3 bases outside the gene matches. Looked up from germline, CDR1 is MNHEY and CDR2 is SMNVEV (reference sequence). The CDR3 is 12 residues long. CDR3 sequence: CASSFGGKEQYF. Written as DNA, the CDR3 is TGTGCCAGCAGTTTCGGGGGGAAAGAGCAGTACTTC.

V gene TRBV7-9 combines with J gene TRBJ2-7; no clear D. Trimming pared 1 base from V and 3 bases from J, leaving 10 bases between. The CDR3 is 14 residues long. CDR1 is SEHNR and CDR2 is FQNEAQ in the germline V gene (reference sequence). CDR3 amino acids: CASSLDLAGYEQYF. CDR3 DNA: TGTGCCAGCAGCTTAGATTTGGCAGGCTACGAGCAGTACTTC.

This chain links TRBV30 with TRBJ2-3; no clear D. The V gene's germline CDR1 is GTSNPN and CDR2 SVGIG (reference sequence). V dropped 3 bases and J dropped 2 bases, with 12 bases sitting between them. The CDR3 sequence is 14 residues long. The CDR3 sequence is CAWRLALPTDTQYF. CDR3 coding DNA: TGTGCCTGGAGGTTAGCCTTACCCACAGATACGCAGTATTTT.

This clonotype was counted a few times. The rearrangement joins TRBV6-2 or TRBV6-3 to TRBJ2-1, with TRBD2 matching over 13 bases. In germline, CDR1 is MNHEY, CDR2 SVGEGT. With 2 bases clipped from V and 3 bases from J, the junction kept 7 bases outside the gene matches. The CDR3 runs 18 residues. The CDR3 sequence: CASSYVGLAGNDYNEQFF. The CDR3 region has the DNA TGTGCCAGCAGTTACGTGGGACTAGCGGGAAACGACTACAATGAGCAGTTCTTC.

The CDR3 DNA follows: TGTGCCAGCAGTTCCCTCTGGGGAGGGGAGATCTCCTACGAGCAGTACTTC. Protein product: CASSSLWGGEISYEQYF. The chain combines TRBV12-3 or TRBV12-4 with TRBJ2-7, with 7 bases aligning to TRBD2. With V trimmed by 4 bases and J by 0 bases, 12 bases remained unmatched. The CDR3 totals 17 residues.